The text below deals with one T cell receptor beta chain. Its antigen is not identified. The data belong to a study of cytomegalovirus exposure and HLA in healthy donors. Germline loops: CDR1 SGHKS, CDR2 YYEKEE (reference sequence). V lost 4 bases and J lost 6; bases outside the gene matches: 11. This CDR3 region has 17 residues. PCR primers comprised 60 Vbeta and 13 Jbeta primers. Method: immunoSEQ multiplex PCR; TCRdb's copy keeps in-frame clones and lacks some. Of 150,000 to 200,000 clones detected, around 72% appear once; the ten largest clones hold less than 1.5%. Regarding the study as a whole: Presence/absence analyses treated sequencing depth as roughly uniform across donors. Reports indicated that the classifier achieved high specificity and sensitivity in diagnosing cytomegalovirus status. A later analysis found most CMV-associated TCR beta chains apparently HLA-restricted.

The sequencing input was PBMCs. This chain links TRBV5-5 with TRBJ1-3; 12 positions match TRBD1. This receptor was taken from a man aged 50 or older in good health and CMV-seronegative. The CDR3, as DNA: TGTGCCAGCAGCCTGCCCGGGACAGGGGGCGGAAAAAACACCATATATTTT. It encodes CASSLPGTGGGKNTIYF.